This T cell receptor (beta chain) was recovered during a study of OX40 agonist ivuxolimab in advanced cancers. Study overall: Ivuxolimab, an agonistic anti-OX40 (CD134) antibody, was given to patients. Intravenous ivuxolimab was administered to patients every 2 weeks at 0.01 to 10 mg/kg. The eligibility criteria allowed prior anti-PD-1, anti-PD-L1 or anti-CTLA-4 therapy, and around 40% had some.

Systemic immunosuppression or a history of autoimmune disease excluded patients. This CDR3 spans 15 amino acids. In germline, CDR1 is SGHAT, CDR2 FQNNGV. The V end lost 5 bases, the J end lost 1 base, and 9 bases lay between the germline ends. Measured with immunoSEQ multiplex PCR; TCRdb has only the in-frame clones, and not every one. The sample shows 40,000 to 45,000 clones, 85% to 95% of them seen only once. This rearrangement joins TRBV11-2 to TRBJ2-6, with D hard to call. The sample was CD4+ or CD8+ T cells sorted from blood, taken in a trial of the OX40 agonist ivuxolimab. This clonotype was sampled from an adult with an advanced solid tumor such as melanoma, head and neck, liver or kidney cancer. The CDR3 region has the DNA TGTGCCAGCAGCCCGGCCAAGTCTGGGGCCAACGTCCTGACTTTC. Its translation is CASSPAKSGANVLTF.